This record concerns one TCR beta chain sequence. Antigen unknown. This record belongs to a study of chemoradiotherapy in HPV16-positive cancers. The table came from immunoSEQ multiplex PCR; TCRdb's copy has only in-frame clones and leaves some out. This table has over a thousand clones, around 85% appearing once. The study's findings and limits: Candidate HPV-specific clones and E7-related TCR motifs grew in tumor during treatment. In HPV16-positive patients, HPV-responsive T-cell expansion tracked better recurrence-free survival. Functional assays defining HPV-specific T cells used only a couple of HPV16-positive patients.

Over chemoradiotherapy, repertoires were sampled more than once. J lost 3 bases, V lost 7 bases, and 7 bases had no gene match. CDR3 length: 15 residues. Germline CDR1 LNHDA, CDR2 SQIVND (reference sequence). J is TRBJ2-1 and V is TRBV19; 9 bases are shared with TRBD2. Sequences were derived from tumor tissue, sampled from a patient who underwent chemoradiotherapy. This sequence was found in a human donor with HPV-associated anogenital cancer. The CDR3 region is CASISRGGLYNEQFF. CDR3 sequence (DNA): TGTGCCAGTATATCGCGGGGGGGGCTCTACAATGAGCAGTTCTTC. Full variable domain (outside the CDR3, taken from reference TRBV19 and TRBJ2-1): DGGITQSPKYLFRKEGQNVTLSCEQNLNHDAMYWYRQDPGQGLRLIYYSQIVNDFQKGDIAEGYSVSREKKESFPLTVTSAQKNPTAFYLCASISRGGLYNEQFFGPGTRLTVL.